The 3 T cell receptor beta chains given below trace back to one sample, sequenced in a study of blood T cell repertoires in COVID-19. The table came from immunoSEQ multiplex PCR; TCRdb's copy has only in-frame clones and leaves some out. The sample lists roughly 160,000 clones, approximately 83% occurring once. Input material: PBMCs or T cells enriched from blood (not recorded which). The origin of the receptors is a woman aged 55-70 years who had recovered from COVID-19.

The chain carries TRBV4-2 and TRBJ2-3; D is unresolved. The CDR3 sequence is 14 residues long. The germline CDR1 and CDR2 sequences are LGHNA and YNFKEQ. Trimming removed 8 bases from V and 0 bases from J, with 12 bases in between. The CDR3 loop reads CASRESPSTDTQYF. The DNA of the CDR3 is TGTGCCAGCCGAGAGTCCCCAAGCACAGATACGCAGTATTTT.

This chain uses TRBV6-5 with TRBJ1-2; a weak D match, TRBD1 (5 bases). CDR1 and CDR2 (germline): MNHEY, SVGAGI. V gave up 5 bases and J gave up 5 bases, with 6 bases separating them. The CDR3 consists of 11 residues. As DNA, the CDR3 is TGTGCCAGCAGTCAGGGTTATGGCTACACCTTC. Protein sequence: CASSQGYGYTF.

This clone has just a few counts. The rearrangement links TRBV30 to TRBJ2-7, with D possibly being TRBD1 (5 bases). V lost 0 bases, J lost 7 bases, and 13 bases lay in between. The CDR3 runs to 13 residues. Germline V gene lookup returns CDR1 GTSNPN and CDR2 SVGIG (reference sequence). The CDR3 loop reads CAWSVMRQLEQYF. CDR3 sequence (DNA): TGTGCCTGGAGTGTAATGCGACAGTTGGAGCAGTACTTC.